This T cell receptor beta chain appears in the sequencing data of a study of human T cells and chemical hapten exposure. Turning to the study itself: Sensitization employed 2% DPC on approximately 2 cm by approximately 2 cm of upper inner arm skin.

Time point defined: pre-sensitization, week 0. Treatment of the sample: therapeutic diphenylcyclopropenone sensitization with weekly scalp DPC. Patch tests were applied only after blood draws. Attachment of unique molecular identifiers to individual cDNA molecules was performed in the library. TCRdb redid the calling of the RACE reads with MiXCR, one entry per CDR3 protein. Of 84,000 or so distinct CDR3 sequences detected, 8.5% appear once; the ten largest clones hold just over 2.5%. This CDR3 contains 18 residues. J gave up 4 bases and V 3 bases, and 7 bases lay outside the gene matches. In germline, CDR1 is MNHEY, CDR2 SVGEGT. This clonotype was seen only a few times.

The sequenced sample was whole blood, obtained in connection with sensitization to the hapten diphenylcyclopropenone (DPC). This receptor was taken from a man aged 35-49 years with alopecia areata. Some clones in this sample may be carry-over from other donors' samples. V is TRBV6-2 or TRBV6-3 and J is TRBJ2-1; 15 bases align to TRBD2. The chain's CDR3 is CASSYRTSGREAYNEQFF. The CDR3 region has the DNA TGTGCCAGCAGTTATCGGACTAGCGGGAGGGAAGCTTACAATGAGCAGTTCTTC.